This record concerns one T cell receptor (beta chain) sequence. V lost 10 bases and J lost 4, with 10 bases in between. The CDR3 covers 11 residues. CDR1 is MNHEY and CDR2 is SVGAGI in the germline V gene. Time point noted: time of PML onset. At PML onset, T3 blood samples were taken. Libraries were prepared by immunoSEQ multiplex PCR; TCRdb keeps only in-frame clonotypes and omits some of them. In the table there are about 31,000 clones, roughly 85% of which are singletons. The sample comes from a study of multiple sclerosis patients with progressive multifocal leukoencephalopathy. The source of this sequence is a woman aged 30 to 39 with progressive multifocal leukoencephalopathy. The sample here was PBMCs, taken from a patient treated with natalizumab. The chain combines TRBV6-5 with TRBJ1-1; the D gene is possibly TRBD1 (5 bases). CDR3 sequence reads: CAIYGGTEAFF. The DNA for the CDR3 is TGTGCCATCTATGGGGGCACTGAAGCTTTCTTT.